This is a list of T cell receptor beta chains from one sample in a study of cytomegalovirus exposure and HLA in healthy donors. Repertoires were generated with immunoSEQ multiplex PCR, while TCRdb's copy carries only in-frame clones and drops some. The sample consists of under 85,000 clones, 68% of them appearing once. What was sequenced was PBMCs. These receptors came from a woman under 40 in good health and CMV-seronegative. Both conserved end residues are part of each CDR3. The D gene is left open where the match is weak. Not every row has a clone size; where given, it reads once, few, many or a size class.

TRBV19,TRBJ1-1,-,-,TGTGCCAGTAGTATAATATGGGGGAGGGAGGGCACTGAAGCTTTCTTT,CASSIIWGREGTEAFF
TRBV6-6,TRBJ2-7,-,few,TGTGCCAGCGGCTTGGAGCAGTACTTC,CASGLEQYF
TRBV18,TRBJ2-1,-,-,TGTGCCAGCTCACCAGGGGGGGCGTCCTACAATGAGCAGTTCTTC,CASSPGGASYNEQFF
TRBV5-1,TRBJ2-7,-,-,TGCGCCAGCAGCTTGGGGACGGGGACCTACGAGCAGTACTTC,CASSLGTGTYEQYF
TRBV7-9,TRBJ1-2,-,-,TGTGCCAGCGCCCCTACACAGGGTCCCACTAACTATGGCTACACCTTC,CASAPTQGPTNYGYTF
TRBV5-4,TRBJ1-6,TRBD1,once,TGTGCCAGCAGCTTGGCCGGGGCAGGGGGATCCTATAATTCACCCCTCCACTTT,CASSLAGAGGSYNSPLHF
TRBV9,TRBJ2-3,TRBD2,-,TGTGCCAGCAGCTATCTGACTAGCGGGTCGGCAGATACGCAGTATTTT,CASSYLTSGSADTQYF
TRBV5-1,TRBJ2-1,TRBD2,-,TGCGCCAGCAGAAGAGCGGGGGGCCCCAACAATGAGCAGTTCTTC,CASRRAGGPNNEQFF
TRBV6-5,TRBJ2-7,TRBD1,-,TGTGCCAGCAGTTACACTGGGGGACAGCCAGCCTACGAGCAGTACTTC,CASSYTGGQPAYEQYF
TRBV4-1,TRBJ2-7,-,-,TGCGCCAGCAGCCATTTGGGTTCAGGCGTCTACGAGCAGTACTTC,CASSHLGSGVYEQYF
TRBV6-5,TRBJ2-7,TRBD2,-,TGTGCCAGCAGGGGGACTAGCAGCTACGAGCAGTACTTC,CASRGTSSYEQYF
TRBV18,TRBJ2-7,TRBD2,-,TGTGCCAGCTCACTAGCGACTAGCGGAGGCCCTTACGAGCAGTACTTC,CASSLATSGGPYEQYF
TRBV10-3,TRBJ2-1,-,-,TGTGCCATCAGCGCCATTAGCGGCGTAACGTACAATGAGCAGTTCTTC,CAISAISGVTYNEQFF
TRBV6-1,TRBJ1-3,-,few,TGTGCCAGCAGTGTGGCCCCTCAGACAGCTGGAAACACCATATATTTT,CASSVAPQTAGNTIYF
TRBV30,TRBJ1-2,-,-,TGTGCCTGGAGTGTGACAACTAACTATGGCTACACCTTC,CAWSVTTNYGYTF
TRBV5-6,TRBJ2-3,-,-,TGTGCCAGCAGCTTGTTCAGGGCTAGCACAGATACGCAGTATTTT,CASSLFRASTDTQYF
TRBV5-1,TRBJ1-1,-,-,TGCGCCAGCAGCTTGGAGGGTAGGACAGACACTGAAGCTTTCTTT,CASSLEGRTDTEAFF
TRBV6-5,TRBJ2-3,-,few,TGTGCCAGCAGCTCCCCGATGCGAGGCACAGATACGCAGTATTTT,CASSSPMRGTDTQYF
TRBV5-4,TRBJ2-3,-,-,TGTGCCAGCAGCTTGGATACTAGCCAAGGAACAGATACGCAGTATTTT,CASSLDTSQGTDTQYF
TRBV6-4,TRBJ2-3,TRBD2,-,TGTGCCAGCAGTGACTCGGTTAGCGGGGGGCCCACAGATACGCAGTATTTT,CASSDSVSGGPTDTQYF
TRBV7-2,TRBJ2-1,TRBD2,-,TGTGCCAGCAGCCCTAGCGGGGGGGCCCGTGAGCAGTTCTTC,CASSPSGGAREQFF
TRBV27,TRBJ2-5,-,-,TGTGCCAGCAGCCCTGCCGGACAGCCCCAGTACTTC,CASSPAGQPQYF
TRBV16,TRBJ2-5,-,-,TGTGCCAGCAGCCAACTACGACAAGAGACCCAGTACTTC,CASSQLRQETQYF
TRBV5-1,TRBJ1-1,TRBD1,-,TGCGCCAGCAGCGACAGGGGGGAATGGACTGAAGCTTTCTTT,CASSDRGEWTEAFF
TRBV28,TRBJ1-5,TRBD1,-,TGTGCCAGCACCCGTTACAGGGGAGCCAATCAGCCCCAGCATTTT,CASTRYRGANQPQHF
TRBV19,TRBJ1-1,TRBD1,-,TGTGCCAGTAGTAATAGGGACAGCCACCCTCAAGCTTTCTTT,CASSNRDSHPQAFF
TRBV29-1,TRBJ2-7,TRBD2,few,TGCAGCGTATGGTCTAGCGGTAACGAGCAGTACTTC,CSVWSSGNEQYF
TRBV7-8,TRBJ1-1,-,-,TGTGCCAGCAGCTTAGGCTCGGGGGGCAGGGGTCCGGTCACTGAAGCTTTCTTT,CASSLGSGGRGPVTEAFF
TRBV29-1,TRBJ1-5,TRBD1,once,TGCAGCGCCATACTAACAGGGGTCGTTAGCAATCAGCCCCAGCATTTT,CSAILTGVVSNQPQHF
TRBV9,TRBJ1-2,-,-,TGTGCCAGCACCGGAGGGCGCCACCCGGGCAGTGGCTACACCTTC,CASTGGRHPGSGYTF
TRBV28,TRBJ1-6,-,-,TGTGCCAGAAAGCACAATCCAGGACAGTGGGGCTCCTATAATTCACCCCTCCACTTT,CARKHNPGQWGSYNSPLHF
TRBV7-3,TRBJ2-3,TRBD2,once,TGTGCCAGCAGCCGGACTAGCGGGGGATCTGGCACAGATACGCAGTATTTT,CASSRTSGGSGTDTQYF
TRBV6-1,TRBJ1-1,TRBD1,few,TGTGCCAGCAGTGAAGAAGGGACAGGGGGCACTGAAGCTTTCTTT,CASSEEGTGGTEAFF
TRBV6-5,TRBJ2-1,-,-,TGTGCCAGCAGTTACGGCGGGGGCGGCTTCAATGAGCAGTTCTTC,CASSYGGGGFNEQFF
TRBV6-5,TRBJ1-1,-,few,TGTGCCAGCAGATTATACAGGGTTAGCACTGAAGCTTTCTTT,CASRLYRVSTEAFF
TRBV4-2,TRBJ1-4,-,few,TGTGCCAGCAGCCAAGAGTTAGGAGAGTTTGCGAAACTGTTTTTT,CASSQELGEFAKLFF
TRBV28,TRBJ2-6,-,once,TGTGCCAGCAGTTTTTGGCAGGCATCTGGGGCCAACGTCCTGACTTTC,CASSFWQASGANVLTF
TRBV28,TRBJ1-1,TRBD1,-,TGTGCCAGCAGTTTAGGGGGACAGGGGTTGACTGAAGCTTTCTTT,CASSLGGQGLTEAFF
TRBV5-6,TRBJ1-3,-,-,TGTGCCAGCAGCTTGGACTCGGGGTCCTCTGGAAACACCATATATTTT,CASSLDSGSSGNTIYF
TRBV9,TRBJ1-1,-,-,TGTGCCAGCAGCGTAGCCCCACAGGGAAGGGGGAACACTGAAGCTTTCTTT,CASSVAPQGRGNTEAFF
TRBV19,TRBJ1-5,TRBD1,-,TGTGCCAGTAGTATCCTTGGGACAGGGATGCAGCCCCAGCATTTT,CASSILGTGMQPQHF
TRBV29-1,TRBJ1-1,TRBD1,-,TGCAGCGTTGGGACAGGGGGCGCGAGCACTGAAGCTTTCTTT,CSVGTGGASTEAFF
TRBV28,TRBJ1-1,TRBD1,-,TGTGCCAGCAGTTTAGCACAGGGGGGTGAAGCTTTCTTT,CASSLAQGGEAFF
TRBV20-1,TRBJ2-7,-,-,TGCAGTGCTAGAATGAGCTACGAGCAGTACTTC,CSARMSYEQYF
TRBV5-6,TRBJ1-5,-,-,TGTGCCAGCAGCGGCGCGGGGAATAGCAATCAGCCCCAGCATTTT,CASSGAGNSNQPQHF
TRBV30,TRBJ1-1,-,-,TGTGCCTGGTCCGCAGGGGTTTGGGCTGCACCTTTCTTT,CAWSAGVWAAPFF
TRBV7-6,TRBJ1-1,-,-,TGTGCCAGCAGCTTCGCAGGGGCAACTGAAGCTTTCTTT,CASSFAGATEAFF
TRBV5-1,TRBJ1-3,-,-,TGCGCCAGCAGCCAAACAGGGAACGGAAACACCATATATTTT,CASSQTGNGNTIYF
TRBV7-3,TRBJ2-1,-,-,TGTGCCAGCAGCGGAGGTAAGGGCACCTACAATGAGCAGTTCTTC,CASSGGKGTYNEQFF
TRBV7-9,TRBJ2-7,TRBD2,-,TGTGCCAGCAGCTCCCGGGACTACTACGAGCAGTACTTC,CASSSRDYYEQYF
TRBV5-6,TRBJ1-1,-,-,TGTGCCAGCAGCTTCGGTAGGACAGATAACACTGAAGCTTTCTTT,CASSFGRTDNTEAFF
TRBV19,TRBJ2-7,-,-,TGTGCCAGTAGTACCGTTAACTCCTACGAGCAGTACTTC,CASSTVNSYEQYF